In its sample, the clone carrying this TCR beta chain was seen many times. Its antigen is as yet unknown. The CDR3 is made up of 13 amino acids. CDR1 SGHTA and CDR2 FQGNSA come from the germline V gene. V lost 2 bases to trimming and J lost 7 bases, with 10 bases between them. The library tagged individual cDNA molecules with unique molecular identifiers. TCRdb re-analysed the RACE reads in MiXCR, keeping a single row per CDR3 protein. The sample shows a few hundred thousand distinct CDR3 sequences, around 5% of them seen only once. This sample's time point: pre-sensitization, week 0. Treatment given: therapeutic diphenylcyclopropenone sensitization with weekly scalp DPC. These data are taken from a study of human T cells and chemical hapten exposure. Study at large: Predominantly women, the patients had alopecia areata, totalis or universalis.

Overall study results and limits: Counts of TCRs expanded at PT1 correlated positively with patch test score. TCRs exceeding 1 in 1000 frequency stayed unchanged with DPC sensitization.

V usage is TRBV7-2 and J usage is TRBJ2-3; D not certain. The source material was whole blood, sampled in connection with sensitization to the hapten diphenylcyclopropenone (DPC). The clonotype originates from a woman aged 18-29 years with alopecia areata. Some clones in this sample may be carry-over from other donors' samples. CDR3 residues: CASSLSMGNTQYF. The DNA for the CDR3 is TGTGCCAGCAGCTTATCGATGGGAAATACGCAGTATTTT.